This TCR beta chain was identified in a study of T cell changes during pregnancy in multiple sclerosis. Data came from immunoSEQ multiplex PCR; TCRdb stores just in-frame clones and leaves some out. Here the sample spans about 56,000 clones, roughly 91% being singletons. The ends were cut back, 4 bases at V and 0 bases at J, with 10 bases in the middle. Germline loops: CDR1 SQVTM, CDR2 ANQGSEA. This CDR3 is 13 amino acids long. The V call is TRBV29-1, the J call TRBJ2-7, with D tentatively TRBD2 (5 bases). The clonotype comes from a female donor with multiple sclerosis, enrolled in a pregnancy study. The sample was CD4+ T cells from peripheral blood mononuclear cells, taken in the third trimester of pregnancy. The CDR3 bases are TGCAGCGTTGGGACTCGATTCTCCTACGAGCAGTACTTC. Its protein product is CSVGTRFSYEQYF.